This TCR beta chain was recorded in a study of immune evolution from preneoplasia to lung adenocarcinoma. The assay was immunoSEQ multiplex PCR, and TCRdb's table has in-frame clones only and misses some. The sample lists about 9,600 clones, approximately 78% seen once, with around 5% in the top ten. Germline CDR1 is MDHEN and CDR2 is SYDVKM. The CDR3 is 13 residues long. Trimming shortened V by 7 bases and J by 0 bases, and 6 bases separated the two germline ends. The chain carries TRBV28 and TRBJ2-2, with a weak D call TRBD1 (5 bases). The sequence derives from a person aged 65-85 years with lung adenocarcinoma. The source material was FFPE minimally invasive lung adenocarcinoma tissue. CDR3 coding DNA: TGTGCCAGCAAGACAGCGAACACCGGGGAGCTGTTTTTT. Its protein is CASKTANTGELFF.